Following are 19 T cell receptor beta chains from one sample sequenced in a study of radiation and T cells in renal cell carcinoma. The repertoire was sequenced with immunoSEQ multiplex PCR; TCRdb's copy has only in-frame clones and lacks some. Of some 150,000 clones listed, over 80% are singletons. Stated time point: blood 2 weeks post-SBRT. Sample treatment: 15 Gy SBRT to primary tumor, nephrectomy 4 weeks later. The specimen was blood, collected from a patient whose treatment included radiotherapy and nephrectomy. Receptors originate from a woman aged 50 to 60 with renal cell carcinoma.

The gene calls are TRBV9 and TRBJ2-5; TRBD2 aligns across 7 bases. The CDR3 totals 13 residues. The J segment lost 3 bases and the V segment lost 6 bases, leaving 5 bases of the junction unmatched. Germline CDR1 SGDLS, CDR2 YYNGEE. The CDR3: CASNLGGEETQYF. The CDR3 region has the DNA TGTGCCAGCAACTTGGGGGGGGAAGAGACCCAGTACTTC.

The gene calls are TRBV29-1 and TRBJ2-7; a weak D match, TRBD2 (6 bases). Germline assignment: CDR1 SQVTM and CDR2 ANQGSEA. The CDR3 loop spans 14 amino acids. V was trimmed by 3 bases and J by 0 bases, leaving 12 bases between them. CDR3 in amino acids: CSVDDGGDSYEQYF. The CDR3, as DNA: TGCAGCGTTGATGACGGGGGTGACTCCTACGAGCAGTACTTC.

This clone was seen more than once but under ten times. The chain combines TRBV30 with TRBJ1-1; D call uncertain. Trimming stripped 5 bases from V and 1 base from J, with 14 bases between. Germline V gives CDR1 GTSNPN, CDR2 SVGIG (reference sequence). This CDR3 is 14 amino acids long. The CDR3 DNA reads as TGTGCCTGGGATCTCGGACTTCCGAACACTGAAGCTTTCTTT. Its protein is CAWDLGLPNTEAFF.

J is TRBJ1-2 and V is TRBV6-5; 7 bases agree with TRBD1. V lost 6 bases, J lost 2 bases, and 0 bases stayed unmatched. The CDR3 totals 12 residues. Germline lookup yields CDR1 MNHEY and CDR2 SVGAGI. The CDR3 protein is CASRTGNYGYTF. Written as DNA, the CDR3 is TGTGCCAGCAGGACAGGGAACTATGGCTACACCTTC.

This chain uses TRBV2 with TRBJ2-5, with a possible D match to TRBD1 (6 bases). The V end lost 9 bases, the J end lost 2 bases, and 16 bases lay between the germline ends. The CDR3 consists of 14 residues. Germline CDR1 reads SNHLY; CDR2 reads FYNNEI. CDR3 coding DNA: TGTGCCAGGGGCGGGCCCAGGGGACAAGAGACCCAGTACTTC. It encodes CARGGPRGQETQYF.

The chain has TRBV6-5 and TRBJ1-1, with 7 bases aligning to TRBD1. The CDR3 is made up of 12 amino acids. Germline CDR1 MNHEY, CDR2 SVGAGI. The J segment lost 8 bases and the V segment lost 2 bases, leaving 2 bases of the junction unmatched. The CDR3 is CASSYAQGEAFF. The CDR3 DNA reads as TGTGCCAGCAGTTACGCACAGGGGGAAGCTTTCTTT.

V usage is TRBV19 and J usage is TRBJ2-5; 7 nucleotides agree with TRBD1. Trimming cost V 5 bases and J 5 bases; bases outside gene matches: 11. CDR1 and CDR2 (germline): LNHDA, SQIVND (reference sequence). This CDR3 comprises 15 residues. Here the CDR3 DNA reads TGTGCCAGTAGTCAGCTCTCGACAGGGTTGGAGACCCAGTACTTC. Translation: CASSQLSTGLETQYF.

The chain combines TRBV6-9 with TRBJ1-1; tentatively, D is TRBD1 (5 bases). Germline CDR1 and CDR2: MNHGY and SVAAGI. The V end lost 3 bases, the J end lost 6 bases, and 11 bases lay between the germline ends. CDR3 length: 13 residues. The CDR3 bases are TGTGCCAGCAGTTACGTTGGGGGGGCTGAAGCTTTCTTT. This translates into CASSYVGGAEAFF.

V and J are TRBV7-2 and TRBJ2-3; no definite D call. From germline, CDR1 is SGHTA and CDR2 FQGNSA. The CDR3 is made up of 12 amino acids. V was cut by 2 bases and J by 5 bases, with 5 bases left in between. The CDR3 spells CASSLFRDTQYF. CDR3 bases: TGTGCCAGCAGCTTATTTAGAGATACGCAGTATTTT. Looking up the rest from reference TRBV7-2 and TRBJ2-3 gives the full variable domain: GAGVSQSPSNKVTEKGKDVELRCDPISGHTALYWYRQSLGQGLEFLIYFQGNSAPDKSGLPSDRFSAERTGGSVSTLTIQRTQQEDSAVYLCASSLFRDTQYFGPGTRLTVL.

This clone was seen at least ten times. CDR3 in amino acids: CASSVVGPSSLNSPLHF. The CDR3 nucleotides are TGTGCCAGCAGCGTAGTAGGCCCTTCTTCGCTTAATTCACCCCTCCACTTT. V gene TRBV9 combines with J gene TRBJ1-6, with D hard to call. The CDR3 length is 17 residues. Trimming pared 0 bases from V and 6 bases from J, leaving 16 bases between. The germline V gene has CDR1 SGDLS and CDR2 YYNGEE. Filled out from reference TRBV9 and TRBJ1-6, the complete variable domain reads DSGVTQTPKHLITATGQRVTLRCSPRSGDLSVYWYQQSLDQGLQFLIQYYNGEERAKGNILERFSAQQFPDLHSELNLSSLELGDSALYFCASSVVGPSSLNSPLHFGNGTRLTVT.

A single count supports this clone. This chain uses TRBV5-6 with TRBJ2-3; D ambiguous. The germline V gene has CDR1 SGHDT and CDR2 YYEEEE. The CDR3 covers 13 residues. Trimming shortened V by 2 bases and J by 3 bases, and 7 bases separated the two germline ends. CDR3 DNA: TGTGCCAGCAGCTTTTGGGCGACAGATACGCAGTATTTT. Its translation is CASSFWATDTQYF.

The V gene is TRBV5-1, the J gene TRBJ2-1; TRBD2 might be the D (6 bases). This CDR3 comprises 17 residues. Trimming stripped 1 base from V and 4 bases from J, with 18 bases between. The V gene's germline CDR1 is SGHRS and CDR2 YFSETQ. CDR3 loop: CASSLFRAIGGYNEQFF. For the CDR3, the DNA is TGCGCCAGCAGCTTGTTTCGGGCCATCGGGGGATACAATGAGCAGTTCTTC.

This clone appeared a single time. This chain links TRBV7-8 with TRBJ1-3, with D unclear. Trimming took 4 bases from V and 5 from J, leaving 12 bases between them. The germline CDR1 and CDR2 sequences are SGHVS and FQNEAQ. The CDR3 runs to 14 residues. The CDR3 region is CASSSDHVRNTIYF. DNA of the CDR3: TGTGCCAGCAGCTCGGACCACGTTCGAAACACCATATATTTT.

The V and J genes are TRBV19 and TRBJ2-1, with 9 positions matching TRBD1. Germline trimming cut 10 bases from V and 0 bases from J; bases unmatched to any gene: 4. The CDR3 consists of 14 residues. The V gene's germline CDR1 is LNHDA and CDR2 SQIVND (reference sequence). This chain's CDR3 is CATSTGGSYNEQFF. The DNA of the CDR3 is TGTGCCACCTCGACAGGGGGCTCCTACAATGAGCAGTTCTTC.

This clone appeared a single time. The rearrangement joins TRBV7-3 to TRBJ2-1, with no clear D. Germline CDR1 and CDR2: SGHTA and FQGTGA. Trimming shortened V by 2 bases and J by 4 bases, and 6 bases separated the two germline ends. This CDR3 is built from 13 residues. The CDR3 region is CASSLQPYNEQFF. CDR3 in DNA: TGTGCCAGCAGCTTACAGCCATACAATGAGCAGTTCTTC.

J is TRBJ2-2 and V is TRBV7-9; D uncertain. Germline lookup yields CDR1 SEHNR and CDR2 FQNEAQ (reference sequence). The CDR3 is made up of 15 amino acids. V was shortened by 5 bases and J by 0 bases, with 10 bases between the two germline ends. This chain's CDR3 is CASSRYRANTGELFF. The CDR3, as DNA: TGTGCCAGCAGCAGATACAGAGCGAACACCGGGGAGCTGTTTTTT.

This clone was counted between two and nine times. The chain recombines TRBV29-1 with TRBJ1-1, with a weak D call TRBD1 (6 bases). The V end lost 2 bases, the J end lost 8 bases, and 12 bases lay between the germline ends. Germline V gives CDR1 SQVTM, CDR2 ANQGSEA. The CDR3 sequence is 12 residues long. DNA of the CDR3: TGCAGCGTTGAATTGCCCGGGACAGAAGCTTTCTTT. Residues: CSVELPGTEAFF. The entire variable domain, with the rest obtained from reference TRBV29-1 and TRBJ1-1, is as follows: SAVISQKPSRDICQRGTSLTIQCQVDSQVTMMFWYRQQPGQSLTLIATANQGSEATYESGFVIDKFPISRPNLTFSTLTVSNMSPEDSSIYLCSVELPGTEAFFGQGTRLTVV.

This rearrangement joins TRBV29-1 to TRBJ2-7; the D gene could be TRBD1 or TRBD2 (5 bases each). This CDR3 spans 13 amino acids. Germline V gives CDR1 SQVTM, CDR2 ANQGSEA. V lost 4 bases and J lost 1, with 11 bases in between. The CDR3 DNA reads as TGCAGCGTTGGGTCCGGGGCGTCCTACGAGCAGTACTTC. Its translation is CSVGSGASYEQYF.

The chain uses TRBV7-6 and TRBJ1-6; D remains ambiguous. The germline gives CDR1 SGHVS, CDR2 FNYEAQ. Trimming shortened V by 4 bases and J by 7 bases, and 5 bases separated the two germline ends. The CDR3 consists of 12 residues. CDR3 amino acids: CASSSANSPLHF. The CDR3 coding sequence is TGTGCCAGCAGCTCCGCAAATTCACCCCTCCACTTT.